This TCR beta chain was recovered during a study of esophageal squamous cell carcinoma under preoperative chemotherapy. Points from the study as a whole: Clonal contraction, more than amplification, hit abundant clones after paclitaxel-nedaplatin.

TCRdb re-called the PCR reads through MiXCR, storing one row per CDR3 protein. This table has 16,000 or so distinct CDR3 sequences, approximately 57% appearing once. Specified time point: before preoperative PTX-NDP chemotherapy. Patients received paclitaxel-nedaplatin as preoperative chemotherapy before surgery. This clonotype was picked up a small number of times. Its antigen is undetermined. This TCR came from a human donor with esophageal squamous cell carcinoma. The donor label of this sample is uncertain. This sample was obtained from a patient given preoperative chemotherapy.

The CDR3 region is CASRTGQGGTGALYF. CDR3 DNA sequence: TGTGCCAGCAGAACCGGACAGGGGGGCACCGGGGCGCTGTATTTT. The chain combines TRBV6-1 with TRBJ2-3, with 10 bases lining up with TRBD1. Per germline, CDR1 MNHNS and CDR2 SASEGT. This CDR3 comprises 15 residues. With 6 bases clipped from V and 14 bases from J, the junction kept 17 bases outside the gene matches.